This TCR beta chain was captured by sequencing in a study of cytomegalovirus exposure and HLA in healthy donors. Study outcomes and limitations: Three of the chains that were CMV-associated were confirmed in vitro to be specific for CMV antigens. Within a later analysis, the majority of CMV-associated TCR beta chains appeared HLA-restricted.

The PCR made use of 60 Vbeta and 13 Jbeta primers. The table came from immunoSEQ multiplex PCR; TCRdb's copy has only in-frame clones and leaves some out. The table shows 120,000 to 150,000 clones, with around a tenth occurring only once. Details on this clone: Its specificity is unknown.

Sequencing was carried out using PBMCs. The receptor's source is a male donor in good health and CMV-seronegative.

CDR3 region: CASSLSTLNNQPQHF. CDR3 coding DNA: TGTGCCAGCAGCTTGTCCACTCTAAACAATCAGCCCCAGCATTTT. The rearrangement uses TRBV5-6 and TRBJ1-5; no clear D. The germline V gene encodes CDR1 SGHDT and CDR2 YYEEEE. V was pared by 1 base and J by 3 bases, with 11 bases between. CDR3 length equals 15 residues. The full variable domain, its missing parts supplied by reference TRBV5-6 and TRBJ1-5, is DAGVTQSPTHLIKTRGQQVTLRCSPKSGHDTVSWYQQALGQGPQFIFQYYEEEERQRGNFPDRFSGHQFPNYSSELNVNALLLGDSALYLCASSLSTLNNQPQHFGDGTRLSIL.